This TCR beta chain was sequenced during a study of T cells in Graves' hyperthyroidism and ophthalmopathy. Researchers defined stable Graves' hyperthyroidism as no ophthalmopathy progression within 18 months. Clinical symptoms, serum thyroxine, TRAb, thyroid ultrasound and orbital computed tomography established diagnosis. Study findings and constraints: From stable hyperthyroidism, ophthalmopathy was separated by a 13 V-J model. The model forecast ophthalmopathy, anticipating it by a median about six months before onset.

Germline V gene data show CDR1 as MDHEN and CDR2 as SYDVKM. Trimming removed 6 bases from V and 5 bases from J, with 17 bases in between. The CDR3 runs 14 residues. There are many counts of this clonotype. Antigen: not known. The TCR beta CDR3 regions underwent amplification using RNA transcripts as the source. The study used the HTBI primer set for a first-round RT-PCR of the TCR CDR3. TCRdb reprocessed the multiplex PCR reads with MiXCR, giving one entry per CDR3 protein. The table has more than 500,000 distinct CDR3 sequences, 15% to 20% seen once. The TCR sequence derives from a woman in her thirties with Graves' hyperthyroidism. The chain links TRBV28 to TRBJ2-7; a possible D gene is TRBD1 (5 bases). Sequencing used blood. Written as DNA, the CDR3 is TGTGCCAGCAGCATTGACAGTTCCCGAGACGAGCAGTACTTC. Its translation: CASSIDSSRDEQYF.